The 30 T cell receptor beta chains reported below all come from one sample, sequenced in a study of OX40 agonist ivuxolimab in advanced cancers. This table comes from immunoSEQ multiplex PCR, and its TCRdb copy is limited to in-frame clones, with some not included. The data show approximately 35,000 clones, less than 85% seen once. The sequencing used CD4+ or CD8+ T cells sorted from blood, collected in a trial of the OX40 agonist ivuxolimab. Receptors originate from an adult with an advanced solid tumor such as melanoma, head and neck, liver or kidney cancer.

This chain uses TRBV29-1 with TRBJ2-1; 15 bases match TRBD2. CDR1 and CDR2 (germline): SQVTM, ANQGSEA. The CDR3 covers 13 residues. Germline trimming cut 8 bases from V and 9 bases from J; bases unmatched to any gene: 5. The CDR3 spells CSTGTSGGREQFF. The DNA of the CDR3 is TGCAGCACGGGGACTAGCGGGGGGCGTGAGCAGTTCTTC.

This clone appeared a few times. The chain carries TRBV7-2 and TRBJ1-6; tentatively, D is TRBD1 (5 bases). The CDR3 sequence is 13 residues long. Germline V CDR1 and CDR2: SGHTA, FQGNSA. V shed 5 bases and J shed 10 bases, with 12 bases lying between them. The DNA for the CDR3 is TGTGCCAGCAGCAGGGGAGTACGGTCACCCCTCCACTTT. Its protein product is CASSRGVRSPLHF.

This clone was found a few times. The chain links TRBV7-9 to TRBJ1-5, with D perhaps TRBD1 (5 bases). The CDR3 has 16 amino acids. Looked up from germline, CDR1 is SEHNR and CDR2 is FQNEAQ (reference sequence). With 3 bases removed from V and 2 bases from J, the gap between germline ends came to 14 bases. This chain's CDR3 is CASSLGTGRGNQPQHF. CDR3 bases: TGTGCCAGCAGCTTGGGGACCGGCAGGGGCAATCAGCCCCAGCATTTT.

The V gene is TRBV4-1, the J gene TRBJ2-1; TRBD2 aligns across 13 bases. Germline CDR1 and CDR2: MGHRA and YSYEKL. Trimming took 0 bases from V and 6 from J; bases not matched to a gene: 8. This CDR3 is 18 amino acids long. This CDR3 is CASSQDRSLAGGGNEQFF. In nucleotides, the CDR3 is TGCGCCAGCAGCCAAGACAGATCACTAGCGGGGGGGGGCAATGAGCAGTTCTTC.

In nucleotides, the CDR3 is TGTGCCAGCAGCATGACAGGGACTAGCAATCAGCCCCAGCATTTT. Translation: CASSMTGTSNQPQHF. The rearrangement uses TRBV7-9 and TRBJ1-5, with TRBD1 matching 7 bases. Germline V gene data show CDR1 as SEHNR and CDR2 as FQNEAQ (reference sequence). CDR3 length: 15 residues. The trim removed 5 bases at V and 0 bases at J, leaving 4 bases unmatched.

The genes are TRBV5-6 and TRBJ2-7, with TRBD1 matching 7 bases. The V gene's germline CDR1 is SGHDT and CDR2 YYEEEE. The CDR3 runs to 14 residues. Trimming cost V 4 bases and J 5 bases; bases outside gene matches: 9. Here the CDR3 DNA reads TGTGCCAGCAGCACCTTAATGGGGACAGACGAGCAGTACGTC. Residues: CASSTLMGTDEQYV.

The chain employs TRBV10-2 and TRBJ1-4; the D gene is possibly TRBD1 (5 bases). V was shortened by 0 bases and J by 10 bases, with 12 bases between the two germline ends. Germline V gene lookup returns CDR1 WSHSY and CDR2 SAAADI. This CDR3 has 14 amino acids. The chain's CDR3 is CASSESIGGGKLFF. The CDR3, as DNA: TGCGCCAGCAGTGAGTCCATCGGGGGGGGAAAACTGTTTTTT.

The chain couples TRBV19 to TRBJ1-5, with 7 bases matching TRBD1. The CDR3 totals 17 residues. From germline, CDR1 is LNHDA and CDR2 SQIVND (reference sequence). The V and J ends lost 2 bases and 1 base, in that order; junction bases with no gene match: 8. The CDR3 DNA reads as TGTGCCAGTAGTATAACGGCAGGGGGGGCAAGCAATCAGCCCCAGCATTTT. Translating it yields CASSITAGGASNQPQHF. The full variable domain, in which reference TRBV19 and TRBJ1-5 provide the parts outside the CDR3, is DGGITQSPKYLFRKEGQNVTLSCEQNLNHDAMYWYRQDPGQGLRLIYYSQIVNDFQKGDIAEGYSVSREKKESFPLTVTSAQKNPTAFYLCASSITAGGASNQPQHFGDGTRLSIL.

V and J are TRBV11-1 and TRBJ2-5; D is possibly TRBD1 (6 bases). Deletions cut 2 bases from V and 2 bases from J, with 12 bases between. Germline CDR1 SGHAT, CDR2 FQDESV (reference sequence). This CDR3 has 15 amino acids. DNA for the CDR3: TGTGCCAGCAGCTTAACGACAGGATATCAAGAGACCCAGTACTTC. It translates to CASSLTTGYQETQYF. The entire variable domain, with the rest obtained from reference TRBV11-1 and TRBJ2-5, is as follows: EAEVAQSPRYKITEKSQAVAFWCDPISGHATLYWYRQILGQGPELLVQFQDESVVDDSQLPKDRFSAERLKGVDSTLKIQPAELGDSAMYLCASSLTTGYQETQYFGPGTRLLVL.

V is TRBV19 and J is TRBJ1-6; 10 bases are shared with TRBD1. V dropped 7 bases and J dropped 9; count of bases not matched to a gene: 9. Per germline, CDR1 LNHDA and CDR2 SQIVND (reference sequence). The CDR3 runs 15 residues. CDR3 nucleotide sequence: TGTGCCAGTAATAACTTCGGGACAGGGGCTTCACCCCTCCACTTT. Its translation: CASNNFGTGASPLHF.

The genes are TRBV5-4 and TRBJ1-6; no definite D call. The CDR3 is 13 residues long. CDR1 and CDR2 from the germline V gene are SGHNT and YYREEE (reference sequence). V lost 2 bases and J lost 8, with 8 bases in between. Here the CDR3 DNA reads TGTGCCAGCAGCTTCATGATCCATTCACCCCTCCACTTT. Its translation: CASSFMIHSPLHF. The full variable domain, its missing parts supplied by reference TRBV5-4 and TRBJ1-6, is ETGVTQSPTHLIKTRGQQVTLRCSSQSGHNTVSWYQQALGQGPQFIFQYYREEENGRGNFPPRFSGLQFPNYSSELNVNALELDDSALYLCASSFMIHSPLHFGNGTRLTVT.

V gene TRBV27 combines with J gene TRBJ2-2; 9 bases are a match to TRBD1. The CDR3 is made up of 15 amino acids. The germline V gene has CDR1 MNHEY and CDR2 SMNVEV (reference sequence). The ends lost 5 bases at V and 0 bases at J; junction bases unmatched: 1. CDR3 sequence reads: CASSRDRANTGELFF. In DNA, the CDR3 is TGTGCCAGCAGTAGGGACAGGGCGAACACCGGGGAGCTGTTTTTT.

In its sample, this clone was seen a few times. Other nucleotide sequences in the sample specify the same CDR3. The genes are TRBV7-2 and TRBJ1-5; unclear D gene. This CDR3 spans 13 amino acids. The V end was cut by 4 bases, the J end by 0 bases, with 4 bases between. The germline V gene encodes CDR1 SGHTA and CDR2 FQGNSA. CDR3 residues: CASSSYSNQPQHF. Here the CDR3 DNA reads TGTGCCAGCAGCTCGTATAGCAATCAGCCCCAGCATTTT.

V gene TRBV6-6 combines with J gene TRBJ1-6; D is undetermined. The ends were cut back, 6 bases at V and 5 bases at J, with 11 bases in the middle. The length of the CDR3 is 14 residues. Germline assignment: CDR1 MNHNY and CDR2 SVGAGI (reference sequence). Here the CDR3 reads CASRAPVDNSPLHF. The CDR3 coding sequence is TGTGCCAGCAGGGCTCCGGTGGATAATTCACCCCTCCACTTT.

In nucleotides, the CDR3 is TGCAGCGTTGAAGAGTGGTTTTTGGAGACGCAGTATTTT. Translation: CSVEEWFLETQYF. The chain combines TRBV29-1 with TRBJ2-3; no definite D call. Germline CDR1 reads SQVTM; CDR2 reads ANQGSEA. Trimming took off 0 bases at V and 9 bases at J, with 13 bases between the two ends. The CDR3 is made up of 13 amino acids.

The chain joins TRBV5-8 to TRBJ2-2; 10 bases fit TRBD2. This CDR3 comprises 16 residues. Per germline, CDR1 SGHTS and CDR2 YDEGEE. J lost 8 bases, V lost 0 bases, and 7 bases had no gene match. The CDR3 DNA reads as TGTGCCAGCAGCTTGGATCTAGCGGGGGTAATTGGGGAGCTGTTTTTT. Its protein product is CASSLDLAGVIGELFF.

The J gene is TRBJ1-5, the V gene TRBV4-1, with 7 bases identical to TRBD1. With 4 bases clipped from V and 5 bases from J, the junction kept 8 bases outside the gene matches. In germline, CDR1 is MGHRA, CDR2 YSYEKL. The CDR3 length is 15 residues. CDR3 residues: CASSRLGQPDQPQHF. The CDR3, as DNA: TGCGCCAGCAGCCGCCTGGGACAGCCGGATCAGCCCCAGCATTTT.

The chain recombines TRBV5-1 with TRBJ2-3; 11 bases are shared with TRBD2. The germline CDR1 and CDR2 sequences are SGHRS and YFSETQ. The CDR3 is 19 residues long. V lost 2 bases to trimming and J lost 1 base; unmatched junction nucleotides: 12. The chain's CDR3 is CASSFSGGAGGRGTDTQYF. CDR3 sequence (DNA): TGCGCCAGCAGCTTTAGCGGGGGGGCCGGTGGCCGGGGCACAGATACGCAGTATTTT.

The rearrangement links TRBV18 to TRBJ1-1, with D unresolved. The CDR3 has 17 amino acids. Germline V gene data show CDR1 as KGHSH and CDR2 as LQKENI. The V end was cut by 6 bases, the J end by 2 bases, with 22 bases between. The CDR3 nucleotides are TGTGCCAGCTCGTCAGCGCTACGTAGCTCCTTTAACACTGAAGCTTTCTTT. Protein: CASSSALRSSFNTEAFF.

The J gene is TRBJ1-1, the V gene TRBV5-4, with unresolved D. The CDR3 is 14 amino acids. The germline V gene has CDR1 SGHNT and CDR2 YYREEE (reference sequence). The ends were cut back, 4 bases at V and 4 bases at J, with 14 bases in the middle. The CDR3 DNA follows: TGTGCCAGCAGCCTTTCCGTATTGGGCACTGAAGCTTTCTTT. Protein product: CASSLSVLGTEAFF.

The chain has TRBV15 and TRBJ2-1; 11 positions agree with TRBD2. Germline V gene lookup returns CDR1 LNHNV and CDR2 YYDKDF (reference sequence). The ends lost 0 bases at V and 9 bases at J; junction bases unmatched: 4. CDR3 length: 15 amino acids. CDR3 sequence reads: CATSRDLLAGVEQFF. Here the CDR3 DNA reads TGTGCCACCAGCAGAGATCTACTAGCGGGGGTTGAGCAGTTCTTC. Drawing the rest from reference TRBV15 and TRBJ2-1, the complete variable domain is DAMVIQNPRYQVTQFGKPVTLSCSQTLNHNVMYWYQQKSSQAPKLLFHYYDKDFNNEADTPDNFQSRRPNTSFCFLDIRSPGLGDTAMYLCATSRDLLAGVEQFFGPGTRLTVL.

This clone was picked up a small number of times. V and J are TRBV25-1 and TRBJ2-7, with a weak D call TRBD1 (6 bases). With 1 base removed from V and 5 bases from J, the gap between germline ends came to 12 bases. The germline CDR1 and CDR2 sequences are MGHDK and SYGVNS. The CDR3 has 14 amino acids. CDR3 region: CASSEWGRGHEQYF. The DNA for the CDR3 is TGTGCCAGCAGTGAATGGGGCAGGGGCCACGAGCAGTACTTC.

The chain joins TRBV7-2 to TRBJ2-7, with 14 positions matching TRBD2. CDR1 is SGHTA, CDR2 FQGNSA, per germline. J lost 0 bases, V lost 4 bases, and 8 bases had no gene match. This CDR3 spans 18 amino acids. The CDR3 here is CASSSGLAGALSSYEQYF. The CDR3 region has the DNA TGTGCCAGCAGCTCGGGACTAGCGGGGGCCCTGAGCTCCTACGAGCAGTACTTC.

The V and J genes are TRBV19 and TRBJ1-6; no reliable D call. The CDR3 spans 14 residues. The V end was cut by 0 bases, the J end by 7 bases, with 7 bases between. Germline values: CDR1 LNHDA, CDR2 SQIVND (reference sequence). The CDR3 nucleotides read TGTGCCAGTAGTATAGACAGGTGGAATTCACCCCTCCACTTT. The encoded protein is CASSIDRWNSPLHF.

The chain recombines TRBV4-2 with TRBJ2-1; D call uncertain. Trimming removed 4 bases at V and 0 bases at J, with 10 bases between. This CDR3 has 15 residues. Per germline, CDR1 LGHNA and CDR2 YNFKEQ. This CDR3 is CASSPDTSSYNEQFF. The DNA of the CDR3 is TGTGCCAGCAGCCCCGACACGAGCTCCTACAATGAGCAGTTCTTC.

This rearrangement joins TRBV9 to TRBJ1-3, with D maybe TRBD1 (6 bases). CDR1 SGDLS and CDR2 YYNGEE come from the germline V gene. CDR3 length: 15 residues. V dropped 0 bases and J dropped 4 bases, with 11 bases sitting between them. The CDR3 sequence is CASSVGKDRGNTIYF. The CDR3 DNA is TGTGCCAGCAGCGTAGGGAAGGACAGAGGAAACACCATATATTTT.

This chain links TRBV19 with TRBJ1-2; 7 bases map to TRBD1. CDR1 LNHDA and CDR2 SQIVND come from the germline V gene (reference sequence). V was clipped by 4 bases and J by 2 bases; unmatched bases: 4. The CDR3 consists of 14 residues. CDR3 residues: CASSKQGLNYGYTF. The CDR3 bases are TGTGCCAGTAGTAAACAGGGGTTGAACTATGGCTACACCTTC.

The gene calls are TRBV5-1 and TRBJ2-5; the D gene is possibly TRBD1 (5 bases). From germline, CDR1 is SGHRS and CDR2 YFSETQ. V was cut by 0 bases and J by 4 bases, with 13 bases left in between. The CDR3 is 15 residues long. The CDR3 is CASSLEPRQRETQYF. Written as DNA, the CDR3 is TGCGCCAGCAGCTTGGAACCCCGACAGAGAGAGACCCAGTACTTC. Complete variable domain (other parts from reference TRBV5-1 and TRBJ2-5): KAGVTQTPRYLIKTRGQQVTLSCSPISGHRSVSWYQQTPGQGLQFLFEYFSETQRNKGNFPGRFSGRQFSNSRSEMNVSTLELGDSALYLCASSLEPRQRETQYFGPGTRLLVL.

J is TRBJ1-1 and V is TRBV10-3; a weak D match, TRBD1 (5 bases). Germline V gene sequence: CDR1 ENHRY, CDR2 SYGVKD. The CDR3 consists of 15 residues. Trimming pared 2 bases from V and 6 bases from J, leaving 16 bases between. The DNA of the CDR3 is TGTGCCATCAGTGAGCCAGGGATCGGAATCGCTGAAGCTTTCTTT. As protein: CAISEPGIGIAEAFF.

J is TRBJ2-5 and V is TRBV6-5; 7 bases match TRBD1. Germline V gene sequence: CDR1 MNHEY, CDR2 SVGAGI. The length of the CDR3 is 14 residues. J gave up 2 bases and V 6 bases, and 6 bases lay outside the gene matches. The CDR3 DNA reads as TGTGCCAGCAGCCCGGGACAGCAACAAGAGACCCAGTACTTC. Protein sequence: CASSPGQQQETQYF.